Here is one TCR delta chain with its context. Its antigen is unidentified. Sequences come from RNA converted to cDNA by reverse transcription. Pooled V-gene forward primers with one constant-region reverse primer generated the CDR3 amplicons by multiplex PCR. TCRdb made new clone calls on the multiplex PCR reads using CATT. Found here are around 20,000 delta-chain clones, 6.5% to 10% of them singletons; the top ten hold roughly 0.98%. The CDR3 is 14 amino acids. The germline gives CDR1 TSWWSYY, CDR2 QGS. Unmatched junction bases numbered 6, after V lost 4 bases and J lost 4 bases. This sample is drawn from a study of Vδ1+ human thymocytes. Whole-study results and caveats: Many TRG clonotypes were shared between donors; TRD repertoires were essentially private. Roughly 22% of thymic delta-chain sequences were Vdelta2, with few Vdelta3, unlike blood Vdelta1+ controls. In the thymus, TRG and TRD repertoires looked highly polyclonal with Gaussian CDR3 lengths.

The specimen sequenced was Vdelta1+ gamma-delta thymocytes from the thymus. Subset denoted: FACS-sorted CD3+ TCRalphabeta- TCRVdelta1+ TCRVdelta2- thymocytes. The gene calls are TRDV1 and TRDJ1, with TRDD3 matching over 7 bases. The sequence was obtained from a child younger than two who had congenital heart surgery. The CDR3 DNA reads TGTGCTCTTGGGGGGATACGCGGGTACGATAAACTCATCTTT. This codes for CALGGIRGYDKLIF.